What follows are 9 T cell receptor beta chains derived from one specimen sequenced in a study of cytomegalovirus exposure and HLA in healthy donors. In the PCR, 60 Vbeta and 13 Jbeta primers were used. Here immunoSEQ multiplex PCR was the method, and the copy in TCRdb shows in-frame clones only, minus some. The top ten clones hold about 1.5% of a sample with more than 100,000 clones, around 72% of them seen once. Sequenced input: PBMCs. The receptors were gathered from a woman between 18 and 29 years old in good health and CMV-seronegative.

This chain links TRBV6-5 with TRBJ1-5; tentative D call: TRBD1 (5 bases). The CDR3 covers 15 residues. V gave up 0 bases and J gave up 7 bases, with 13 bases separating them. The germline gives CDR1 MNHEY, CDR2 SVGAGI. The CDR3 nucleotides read TGTGCCAGCAGTTACTCGGGAGGGGATGGGCAGCCCCAGCATTTT. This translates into CASSYSGGDGQPQHF.

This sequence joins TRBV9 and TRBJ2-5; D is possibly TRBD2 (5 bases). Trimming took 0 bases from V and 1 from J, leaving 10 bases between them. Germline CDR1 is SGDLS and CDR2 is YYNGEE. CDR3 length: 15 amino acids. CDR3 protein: CASSVGGRSQETQYF. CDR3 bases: TGTGCCAGCAGCGTAGGAGGGCGGTCCCAAGAGACCCAGTACTTC.

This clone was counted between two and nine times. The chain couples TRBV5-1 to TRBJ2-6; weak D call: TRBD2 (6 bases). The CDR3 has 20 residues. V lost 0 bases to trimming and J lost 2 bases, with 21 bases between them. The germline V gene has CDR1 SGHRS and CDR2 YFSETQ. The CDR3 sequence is CASSLDAGWRVGTGANVLTF. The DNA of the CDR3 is TGCGCCAGCAGCTTGGACGCCGGTTGGAGGGTGGGGACTGGGGCCAACGTCCTGACTTTC.

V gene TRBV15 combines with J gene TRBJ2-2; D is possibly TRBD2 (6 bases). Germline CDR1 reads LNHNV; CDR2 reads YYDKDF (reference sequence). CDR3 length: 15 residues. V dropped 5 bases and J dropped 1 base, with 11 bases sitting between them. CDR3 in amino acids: CATSPSRENTGELFF. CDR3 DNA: TGTGCCACCAGCCCTTCGCGGGAGAACACCGGGGAGCTGTTTTTT.

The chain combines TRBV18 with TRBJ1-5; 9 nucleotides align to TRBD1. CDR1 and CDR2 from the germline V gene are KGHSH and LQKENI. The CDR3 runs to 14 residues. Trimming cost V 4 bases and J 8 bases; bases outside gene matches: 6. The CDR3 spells CASSQTGGYKPQHF. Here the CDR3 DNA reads TGTGCCAGCTCACAGACAGGGGGTTATAAGCCCCAGCATTTT.

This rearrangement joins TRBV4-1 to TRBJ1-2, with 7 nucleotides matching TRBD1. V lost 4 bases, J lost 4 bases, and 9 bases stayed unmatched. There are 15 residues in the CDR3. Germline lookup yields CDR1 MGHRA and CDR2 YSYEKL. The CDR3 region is CASSPDPDRVYGYTF. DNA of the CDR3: TGCGCCAGCAGCCCAGACCCAGACAGGGTCTATGGCTACACCTTC.

In DNA form, the CDR3 reads TGTGCCACCAGCAGAGAGGCTAGCGGGAGGGAGGGAAATGAGCAGTTCTTC. Translation: CATSREASGREGNEQFF. The chain uses TRBV15 and TRBJ2-1; 12 bases align to TRBD2. Germline trimming cut 0 bases from V and 7 bases from J; bases unmatched to any gene: 7. This CDR3 comprises 17 residues. Germline CDR1 is LNHNV and CDR2 is YYDKDF (reference sequence).

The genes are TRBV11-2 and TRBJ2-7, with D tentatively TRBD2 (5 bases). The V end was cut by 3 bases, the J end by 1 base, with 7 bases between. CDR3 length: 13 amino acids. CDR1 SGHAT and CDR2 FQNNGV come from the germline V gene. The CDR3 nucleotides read TGTGCCAGCAGCTTCTCGGGGTCCTACGAGCAGTACTTC. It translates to CASSFSGSYEQYF.

CDR3 coding DNA: TGTGCCAGCAGCTCCCGGCGGGGCACTGAAGCTTTCTTT. This translates into CASSSRRGTEAFF. The chain has TRBV7-8 and TRBJ1-1; D gene ambiguous. This CDR3 contains 13 residues. The germline V gene encodes CDR1 SGHVS and CDR2 FQNEAQ. With 4 bases removed from V and 4 bases from J, the gap between germline ends came to 10 bases.